This T cell receptor beta chain came from a study of cytotoxic CD8 clonotypes in ibrutinib-treated CLL. CDR1 and CDR2 from the germline V gene are SGHNT and YYREEE (reference sequence). The CDR3 contains 13 residues. J was trimmed by 7 bases and V by 0 bases; bases with no gene match: 3. Concerning this clone itself: The antigen is unknown.

Study-wide results and caveats: Clonality, elevated at ibrutinib response, dropped back toward baseline at progression.

PBMCs were cryopreserved, and roughly 2 micrograms of genomic DNA from them went into TCR beta libraries. The protocol was immunoSEQ multiplex PCR, while the TCRdb copy is restricted to in-frame clones and leaves out a portion. This sample has about 50,000 clones, with 70% to 90% found just once. Sample: PBMCs, taken after 24 months of ibrutinib treatment. This TCR derives from a human donor with chronic lymphocytic leukemia. The rearrangement joins TRBV5-4 to TRBJ2-7, with TRBD2 matching 8 bases. The DNA for the CDR3 is TGTGCCAGCAGCTTGGCGGGAGGGCAGGAGCAGTACTTC. It is translated as CASSLAGGQEQYF.